This T cell receptor beta chain was found in a study of T cell responses to AZD1222 COVID-19 vaccine. Study-wide context: Second-dose groups at about 4 or about 12 weeks were pooled. Whole-study results and caveats: Per reports, nearly half of all spike-specific TCRs target regions that are unmutated in variants. Donors were chiefly white British, with a greater number of females, and clonal diversity was perhaps underestimated.

About this clone itself: Its antigen is still unknown.

Sequenced by immunoSEQ multiplex PCR; TCRdb stores in-frame clones only, minus some. The sample has roughly 120,000 clones, 88% seen once. The sequences come from peripheral blood, collected on day 0 of AZD1222 vaccination. The receptor was derived from an adult in good health.

The CDR3 DNA is TGTGCCAGCAGCTTAGTGGAGACATCTAACTATGGCTACACCTTC. This sequence encodes CASSLVETSNYGYTF. The rearrangement joins TRBV13 to TRBJ1-2; D gene ambiguous. This CDR3 spans 15 amino acids. Germline V lookup: CDR1 PRHDT, CDR2 FYEKMQ (reference sequence). Trimming left V 1 base short and J 0 bases short, with 9 bases between.